This TCR beta chain was obtained from a study of OX40 agonist ivuxolimab in advanced cancers. As for the study in general: Patients were treated with ivuxolimab, an agonistic anti-OX40 (CD134) antibody. Patient treatment consisted of intravenous ivuxolimab administration every 2 weeks at 0.01 to 10 mg/kg. Partial response was recorded in three patients: one hepatocellular carcinoma and two cutaneous melanoma cases.

In the case of this clone: The antigen is undetermined.

The table came from immunoSEQ multiplex PCR; TCRdb's copy has only in-frame clones and leaves some out. The top ten clones hold approximately 6.9% of a sample with about 38,000 clones, 82% of them seen once. Study observations and caveats: With doses of 0.1-3.0 mg/kg, partial responders showed among the lowest clonal expansion.

The material sequenced was CD4+ or CD8+ T cells sorted from blood, taken in a trial of the OX40 agonist ivuxolimab. This TCR was recovered from an adult with an advanced solid tumor such as melanoma, head and neck, liver or kidney cancer.

The DNA for the CDR3 is TGCGCCAGCAGCGTTAAGACTAGCGGGCTCTCCACGGATGAGCAGTTCTTC. Translation: CASSVKTSGLSTDEQFF. The V and J genes are TRBV5-1 and TRBJ2-1, with 10 bases matching TRBD2. The germline V gene encodes CDR1 SGHRS and CDR2 YFSETQ. Germline trimming cut 4 bases from V and 8 bases from J; bases unmatched to any gene: 15. The CDR3 sequence is 17 residues long.